Listed here is a single T cell receptor (beta chain). This sample is part of a study of blood T cell repertoires in COVID-19. Study-wide background: Sources were T cells, B-cell-depleted T cells, or PBMCs; the material itself was cDNA or gDNA.

In the original processing: Amplification of reference gene primers was used by the study to estimate nucleated cell counts. Some clones are missing from TCRdb's copy, which holds only in-frame ones; the method was immunoSEQ multiplex PCR. The V and J calls and clone size are taken from that table; D and trimming were inferred from the DNA. The profile shows around 160,000 clones, approximately 80% of them singletons. The age range of participants was about 18 to 90 years, with residence in approximately 25 US areas. Recovered Cohort 3 donors showed two negative PCRs, clearance, or symptom resolution. Germline trimming cut 8 bases from V and 1 base from J; bases unmatched to any gene: 11. Germline-derived CDR1 and CDR2 are SGHTA and FQGNSA. This CDR3 contains 18 residues.

The sequencing input was PBMCs or T cells enriched from blood (not recorded which). The sequence derives from a man aged 40-55 years who had recovered from COVID-19. The chain combines TRBV7-2 with TRBJ2-6; 10 bases agree with TRBD1. The DNA for the CDR3 is TGTGCCAGCCCAGCTCGGGACAGGGGTTTTTCTGGGGCCAACGTCCTGACTTTC. Protein sequence: CASPARDRGFSGANVLTF. The full variable domain, with the rest looked up from reference TRBV7-2 and TRBJ2-6, is GAGVSQSPSNKVTEKGKDVELRCDPISGHTALYWYRQSLGQGLEFLIYFQGNSAPDKSGLPSDRFSAERTGGSVSTLTIQRTQQEDSAVYLCASPARDRGFSGANVLTFGAGSRLTVL.